The rows below give T cell receptor beta chains drawn from one sample of a study of T cells expressing NK-cell markers. From its re-call of the 5' RACE reads, TCRdb lists each CDR3 protein once, without DNA. This sample lists about 460,000 distinct CDR3 sequences; its ten largest clones have approximately 1.4%. What was sequenced was blood T cells: a sorted CD56 or NKG2C T cell subset, CD4+ or CD8+ T cells, or bulk PBMC T cells (not recorded which). These receptor sequences come from a woman in her fifties or sixties in good health. The CDR3 runs from the conserved cysteine through the conserved F or W.

>TRBV7-9|TRBJ2-1
CASSLRLAGDVSYNEQFF
>TRBV16|TRBJ2-1
CASSQFSVEQFF
>TRBV10-3|TRBJ2-1
CAISEPRDRGDEQFF
>TRBV9|TRBJ2-1
CASSVDQRALPEQFF
>TRBV20-1|TRBJ1-4
CSARDRSGFATNEKLFF
>TRBV6-1|TRBJ1-6
CASNLQGRGDSPLHF
>TRBV6-5|TRBJ2-7
CASRKSSYEQYF
>TRBV12-1|TRBJ2-7
CASRGTSGDYEQYF
>TRBV12-3/TRBV12-4|TRBJ1-2
CASTKSTGYTF
>TRBV4-1|TRBJ2-5
CASSSQATQETQYF
>TRBV18|TRBJ2-7
CASSPLGQYEQYF
>TRBV4-2|TRBJ2-4
CASSQGVGGMGNKNIQYF
>TRBV3-1|TRBJ2-5
CATEPSGRMQETQYF
>TRBV28|TRBJ1-5
CASSLLSAGYNQPQHF
>TRBV9|TRBJ2-2
CASSVGAKGLGDTGELFF
>TRBV30|TRBJ1-2
CAWSVLGTGGQFGYTF
>TRBV12-3/TRBV12-4|TRBJ1-2
CASSLKGGQGRYTF
>TRBV5-1|TRBJ1-1
CASSPDLNRAEAFF
>TRBV18|TRBJ1-1
CASSRQWNTEAFF
>TRBV18|TRBJ2-7
CASSPLRQDYEQYF
>TRBV27|TRBJ2-7
CASSTTSGTTYEQYF
>TRBV5-1|TRBJ1-1
CASSLVLGAGTEAFF
>TRBV7-7|TRBJ2-5
CASSLAPGQGGKTQYF
>TRBV6-5|TRBJ1-5
CASSEVGVQPQHF
>TRBV6-5|TRBJ2-3
CATSGRPTDTQYF